The rows below give T cell receptor beta chains drawn from one sample of a study of T cell changes during pregnancy in multiple sclerosis. Only in-frame clones appear in the TCRdb table, and some are missing; sequencing was by immunoSEQ multiplex PCR. Of tens of thousands of clones in the sample, around 90% were seen once. This sample comprised peripheral blood, obtained in the second trimester of pregnancy. Receptors were obtained from a female donor in good health, enrolled as a control in a pregnancy study. CDR3s include the opening cysteine and the closing phenylalanine or tryptophan. D genes are given only for firm matches. The size entry is marked missing in some rows and otherwise reads once, few, many or a size class.

>TRBJ2-2|-|16|TRBD2|TRBV30
TGTGCCTGGAGTGTAAGGCGACTAGCGTCCACCGGGGAGCTGTTTTTT
CAWSVRRLASTGELFF
>TRBJ2-2|-|14|TRBD1|TRBV6-1
TGTGCCATCTTAGACAGGGTAAACACCGGGGAGCTGTTTTTT
CAILDRVNTGELFF
>TRBJ2-7|-|16|TRBD2|TRBV7-2
TGTGCCAGCAGCTCGCGACTAGCGTCCCTTACCTACGAGCAGTACTTC
CASSSRLASLTYEQYF
>TRBJ2-1|once|15|TRBD1|TRBV6-5
TGTGCCAGCAGCGCCGGGACAGGGGAGTACAATGAGCAGTTCTTC
CASSAGTGEYNEQFF
>TRBJ2-7|-|15|-|TRBV27
TGTGCCAGCAGCCTCAGCGGACTTCCAGTTTACGAGCAGTACTTC
CASSLSGLPVYEQYF
>TRBJ1-4|-|12|TRBD1|TRBV2
TGTGCCAGCAGTCGGACAGGTGAAAAACTGTTTTTT
CASSRTGEKLFF
>TRBJ2-7|-|14|-|TRBV5-1
TGCGCCAGCAGCTCAACCACAGGCCAGCACGAGCAGTACTTC
CASSSTTGQHEQYF
>TRBJ1-2|-|16|TRBD1|TRBV25-1
TGTGCCAGCAGTGACAAGGGGACAGAAGCTAACTATGGCTACACCTTC
CASSDKGTEANYGYTF
>TRBJ1-1|-|17|-|TRBV19
TGTGCCAGTAGCTACCAGCCGACAGGCACATTGACTGTAAAAGCTTTCTTT
CASSYQPTGTLTVKAFF
>TRBJ1-2|-|13|-|TRBV5-4
TGTGCCAGCAGCTTGGGGGAGAACTATGGCTACACCTTC
CASSLGENYGYTF
>TRBJ1-2|once|13|TRBD1|TRBV6-5
TGTGCCAGCAGTACCGGGACAGCATATGGCTACACCTTC
CASSTGTAYGYTF
>TRBJ1-2|-|14|-|TRBV27
TGTGCCAGCAGTGGTGGAGGACCCTTGTTTGGCTACACCTTC
CASSGGGPLFGYTF
>TRBJ1-1|-|14|-|TRBV5-6
TGTGCCAGCAGCCAAGGACTGGGGAACACTGAAGCTTTCTTT
CASSQGLGNTEAFF
>TRBJ2-1|-|15|TRBD1|TRBV13
TGTGCCAGCAGCCTGGGACAGGGGATAGATGAGGAGCAGTTCTTC
CASSLGQGIDEEQFF
>TRBJ2-2|-|13|-|TRBV6-5
TGTGCCAGCAGTAGACAGGCCACCGGGGAGCTGTTTTTT
CASSRQATGELFF
>TRBJ2-5|-|16|TRBD2|TRBV5-8
TGTGCCAGCAGCTTGGGTTCTAGCGGCCGGCAAGAGACCCAGTACTTC
CASSLGSSGRQETQYF
>TRBJ2-3|-|14|TRBD2|TRBV29-1
TGCAGCTCCGCCCCTAGCGGGAGACAAGATACGCAGTATTTT
CSSAPSGRQDTQYF
>TRBJ2-7|-|16|-|TRBV30
TGTGCCTGGAGTGGAAGTGGGGCAGGGAGGGGGTACGAGCAGTACTTC
CAWSGSGAGRGYEQYF
>TRBJ2-5|-|16|-|TRBV2
TGTGCCAGCAGTGATGTGGGGGCCGGAATCCAAGAGACCCAGTACTTC
CASSDVGAGIQETQYF
>TRBJ2-3|-|16|TRBD2|TRBV7-9
TGTGCCAGCAGCGGGGAAGGCGGGAGAGGAACAGATACGCAGTATTTT
CASSGEGGRGTDTQYF
>TRBJ1-4|-|15|TRBD1|TRBV10-3
TGTGCCATCAGTGAGGTTGGACAGGGGAATGAAAAACTGTTTTTT
CAISEVGQGNEKLFF
>TRBJ1-5|-|13|-|TRBV7-8
TGTGCCAGCAGCCTAGAGCTAAGCGGGCCCCAGCATTTT
CASSLELSGPQHF
>TRBJ1-2|-|18|TRBD1|TRBV5-6
TGTGCCAGCAGCTTGGAGGGGCCCGGACAGGGACACAACTATGGCTACACCTTC
CASSLEGPGQGHNYGYTF
>TRBJ2-1|-|14|-|TRBV4-1
TGCGCCAGCAGCCAAGGGCAGGGTAGGAATGAGCAGTTCTTC
CASSQGQGRNEQFF
>TRBJ2-2|-|16|TRBD2|TRBV10-2
TGCGCCAGCAGTGGGGGAGCGGGAGGGCCCACCGGGGAGCTGTTTTTT
CASSGGAGGPTGELFF
>TRBJ1-1|-|14|-|TRBV27
TGTGCCAGCAGCCCACACAGGGTGGACACTGAAGCTTTCTTT
CASSPHRVDTEAFF
>TRBJ1-3|-|13|-|TRBV29-1
TGCAGCGTGGGGGGGACACCTGGAAACACCATATATTTT
CSVGGTPGNTIYF